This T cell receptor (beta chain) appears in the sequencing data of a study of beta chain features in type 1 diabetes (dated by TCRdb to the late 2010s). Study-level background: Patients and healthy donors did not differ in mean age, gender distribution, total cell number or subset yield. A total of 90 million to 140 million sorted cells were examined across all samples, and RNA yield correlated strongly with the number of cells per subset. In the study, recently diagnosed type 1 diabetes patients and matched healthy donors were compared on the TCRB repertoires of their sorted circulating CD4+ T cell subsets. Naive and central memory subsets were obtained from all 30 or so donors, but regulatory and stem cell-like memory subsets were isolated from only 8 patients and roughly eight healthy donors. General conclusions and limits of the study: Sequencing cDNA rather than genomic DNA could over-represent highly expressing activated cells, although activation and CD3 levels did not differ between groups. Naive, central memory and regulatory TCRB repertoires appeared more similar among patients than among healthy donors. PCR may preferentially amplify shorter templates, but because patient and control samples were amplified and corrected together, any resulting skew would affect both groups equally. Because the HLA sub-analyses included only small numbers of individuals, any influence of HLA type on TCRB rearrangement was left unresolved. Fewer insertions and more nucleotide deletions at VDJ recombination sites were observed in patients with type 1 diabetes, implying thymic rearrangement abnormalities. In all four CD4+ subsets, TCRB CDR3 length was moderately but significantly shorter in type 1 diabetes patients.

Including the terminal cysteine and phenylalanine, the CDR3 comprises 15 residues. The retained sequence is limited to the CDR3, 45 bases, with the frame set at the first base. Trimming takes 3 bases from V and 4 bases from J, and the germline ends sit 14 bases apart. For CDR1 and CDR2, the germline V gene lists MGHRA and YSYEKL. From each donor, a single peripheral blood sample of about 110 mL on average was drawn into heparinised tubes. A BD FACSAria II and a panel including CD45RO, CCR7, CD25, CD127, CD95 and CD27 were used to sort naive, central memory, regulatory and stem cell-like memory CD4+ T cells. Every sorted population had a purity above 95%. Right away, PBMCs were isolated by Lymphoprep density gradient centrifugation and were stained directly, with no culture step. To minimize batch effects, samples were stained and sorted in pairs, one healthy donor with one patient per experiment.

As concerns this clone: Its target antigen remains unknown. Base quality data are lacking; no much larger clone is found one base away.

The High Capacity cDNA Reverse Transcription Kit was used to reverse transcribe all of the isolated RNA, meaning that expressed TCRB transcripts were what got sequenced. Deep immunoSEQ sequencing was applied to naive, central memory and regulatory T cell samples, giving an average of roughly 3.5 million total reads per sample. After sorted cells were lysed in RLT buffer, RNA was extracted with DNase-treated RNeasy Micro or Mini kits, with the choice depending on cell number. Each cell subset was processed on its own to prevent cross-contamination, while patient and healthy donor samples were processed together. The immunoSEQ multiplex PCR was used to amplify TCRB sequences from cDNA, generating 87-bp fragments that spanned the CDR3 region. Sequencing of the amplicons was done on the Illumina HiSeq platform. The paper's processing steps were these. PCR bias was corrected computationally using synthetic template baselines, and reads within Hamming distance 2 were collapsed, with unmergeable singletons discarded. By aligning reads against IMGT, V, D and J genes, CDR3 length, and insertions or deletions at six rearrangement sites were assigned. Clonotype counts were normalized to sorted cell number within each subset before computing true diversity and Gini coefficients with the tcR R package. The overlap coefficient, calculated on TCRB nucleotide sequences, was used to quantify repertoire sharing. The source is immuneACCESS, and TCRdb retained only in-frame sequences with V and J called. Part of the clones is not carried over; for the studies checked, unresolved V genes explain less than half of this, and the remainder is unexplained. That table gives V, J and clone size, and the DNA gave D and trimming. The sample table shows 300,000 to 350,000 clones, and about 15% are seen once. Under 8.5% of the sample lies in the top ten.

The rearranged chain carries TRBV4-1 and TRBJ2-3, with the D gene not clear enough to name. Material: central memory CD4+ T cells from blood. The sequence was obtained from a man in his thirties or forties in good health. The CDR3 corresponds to CASSQVPSSADTQYF. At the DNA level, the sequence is TGCGCCAGCAGCCAGGTGCCTAGTTCGGCAGATACGCAGTATTTT.